These T cell receptor beta chains were read from a single sample in a study of molecular identifiers for immune sequencing clone quantification. MiXCR, run by TCRdb on the PCR reads, gives a single entry per CDR3 protein. The table includes some 580,000 distinct CDR3 sequences, about 25% detected once. Sequences were obtained from naive CD8+ T cells from blood, with Jurkat cell RNA spiked in. The origin of the receptors is a human donor in good health. Some libraries in this study had Jurkat cell RNA spiked in. CDR3s include the opening cysteine and the closing phenylalanine or tryptophan. D genes are given only for firm matches. Only some rows state a clone size, as once, few, many or a class for expanded clones.

j_call | d_call | clone_size | cdr3_length | v_call | cdr3_aa | cdr3_nt
TRBJ1-5 | - | - | 12 | TRBV19 | CASSIINQPQHF | TGTGCCAGTAGTATAATCAATCAGCCCCAGCATTTT
TRBJ1-5 | TRBD1 | many | 15 | TRBV20-1 | CSAPSWDSSNQPQHF | TGCAGTGCCCCGTCTTGGGACAGTAGCAATCAGCCCCAGCATTTT
TRBJ2-3 | - | few | 15 | TRBV13 | CASSLAGSRGDTQYF | TGTGCCAGCAGCTTAGCTGGAAGCCGGGGGGATACGCAGTATTTT
TRBJ2-7 | TRBD2 | - | 15 | TRBV2 | CASSEWASGVYEQYF | TGTGCCAGCAGTGAATGGGCTAGCGGGGTATACGAGCAGTACTTC
TRBJ2-1 | - | - | 16 | TRBV6-4 | CASSDSPLAPYNEQFF | TGTGCCAGCAGTGACTCTCCCCTGGCCCCTTACAATGAGCAGTTCTTC
TRBJ1-1 | TRBD1 | - | 13 | TRBV5-3 | CASSVGQGPQAFF | TGTGCCAGCAGCGTGGGACAGGGACCTCAAGCTTTCTTT
TRBJ1-6 | TRBD1 | few | 17 | TRBV7-8 | CASSPREGALNNSPLHF | TGTGCCAGCAGCCCCCGGGAGGGGGCTCTTAATAATTCACCCCTCCACTTT
TRBJ1-1 | - | - | 17 | TRBV7-9 | CASSPYGRALSNTEAFF | TGTGCCAGCAGCCCCTATGGGAGGGCCCTCAGTAACACTGAAGCTTTCTTT
TRBJ2-1 | TRBD1 | few | 17 | TRBV11-2 | CASSFLGRQGAYNEQFF | TGTGCCAGCAGCTTTTTGGGGAGACAGGGGGCCTACAATGAGCAGTTCTTC
TRBJ2-5 | TRBD1 | many | 15 | TRBV6-2/TRBV6-3 | CASSWTGGSVETQYF | TGTGCCAGCAGTTGGACAGGGGGATCCGTTGAGACCCAGTACTTC
TRBJ2-5 | - | many | 15 | TRBV7-9 | CASSSDQHRRPTQYF | TGTGCCAGCAGCTCCGACCAACACAGGCGCCCGACCCAGTACTTC
TRBJ2-7 | - | many | 13 | TRBV6-6 | CASSYGRPYEQYF | TGTGCCAGCAGTTACGGTCGGCCCTACGAGCAGTACTTC
TRBJ2-3 | - | many | 15 | TRBV6-5 | CASSYEEDGADTQYF | TGTGCCAGCAGTTATGAGGAAGACGGGGCAGATACGCAGTATTTT
TRBJ2-1 | TRBD2 | - | 16 | TRBV27 | CASSSGTSWVDNEQFF | TGTGCCAGCAGTAGCGGGACGAGTTGGGTAGACAATGAGCAGTTCTTC
TRBJ2-7 | - | many | 14 | TRBV9 | CASGPGDTSYEQYF | TGTGCCAGCGGCCCGGGGGACACCTCCTACGAGCAGTACTTC
TRBJ1-1 | - | - | 17 | TRBV10-3 | CAISVELGYIMNTEAFF | TGTGCCATCAGTGTAGAGCTGGGGTATATCATGAACACTGAAGCTTTCTTT
TRBJ2-1 | - | - | 14 | TRBV19 | CASSIQSGDNEQFF | TGTGCCAGTAGTATCCAATCAGGGGACAATGAGCAGTTCTTC
TRBJ2-5 | - | many | 14 | TRBV18 | CASSPQVPQETQYF | TGTGCCAGCTCACCACAGGTCCCCCAAGAGACCCAGTACTTC
TRBJ1-1 | - | - | 15 | TRBV2 | CATRMNREANTEAFF | TGTGCCACCAGAATGAATAGGGAGGCGAACACTGAAGCTTTCTTT
TRBJ2-5 | TRBD2 | - | 17 | TRBV10-3 | CAISESVAGAVQETQYF | TGTGCCATCAGTGAGTCGGTAGCGGGAGCGGTACAAGAGACCCAGTACTTC
TRBJ2-3 | - | few | 14 | TRBV27 | CASSLALGAATQYF | TGTGCCAGCAGTTTGGCCCTAGGGGCTGCTACGCAGTATTTT
TRBJ1-5 | - | many | 13 | TRBV27 | CASGLSSNQPQHF | TGTGCCAGCGGACTCTCTAGCAATCAGCCCCAGCATTTT
TRBJ2-2 | - | few | 16 | TRBV24-1 | CATSDQPGVSTGELFF | TGTGCCACCAGTGATCAACCAGGGGTGAGCACCGGGGAGCTGTTTTTT
TRBJ1-6 | - | - | 15 | TRBV12-3/TRBV12-4 | CASRPSGPDNSPLHF | TGTGCCAGCAGACCGTCGGGACCCGATAATTCACCCCTCCACTTT
TRBJ2-7 | - | many | 15 | TRBV4-1 | CASSRDGPSSYEQYF | TGCGCCAGCAGTCGCGACGGACCGAGCTCCTACGAGCAGTACTTC
TRBJ2-1 | TRBD2 | - | 15 | TRBV19 | CASSIGLAAYNEQFF | TGTGCCAGTAGTATAGGACTAGCGGCCTACAATGAGCAGTTCTTC
TRBJ2-2 | - | - | 16 | TRBV4-1 | CASSQITFQRAGELFF | TGCGCCAGCAGCCAAATAACCTTCCAAAGGGCCGGGGAGCTGTTTTTT
TRBJ2-7 | - | many | 15 | TRBV5-1 | CASSLEAGLIGEQYF | TGCGCCAGCAGCTTGGAGGCAGGGTTGATTGGGGAGCAGTACTTC
TRBJ2-5 | - | - | 14 | TRBV12-3/TRBV12-4 | CASSSGLSKRNQYF | TGTGCCAGCAGTTCGGGACTGTCCAAGAGGAACCAGTACTTC
TRBJ2-1 | - | few | 15 | TRBV24-1 | CATSDPSGSTNEQFF | TGTGCCACCAGTGACCCCTCCGGGTCAACCAATGAGCAGTTCTTC
TRBJ1-5 | TRBD1 | - | 14 | TRBV27 | CASSVGQHNQPQHF | TGTGCCAGCAGTGTGGGACAGCACAATCAGCCCCAGCATTTT
TRBJ2-3 | TRBD2 | many | 16 | TRBV5-1 | CASRAGGQLDTDTQYF | TGCGCCAGCAGAGCGGGGGGGCAACTCGACACAGATACGCAGTATTTT
TRBJ1-5 | - | - | 15 | TRBV21-1 | CASNPSQAWEQPQHF | TGTGCCAGCAACCCCTCACAGGCTTGGGAACAGCCCCAGCATTTT
TRBJ2-7 | - | many | 13 | TRBV20-1 | CSASIIESYEQYF | TGCAGTGCTAGTATTATCGAAAGCTACGAGCAGTACTTC
TRBJ2-1 | TRBD2 | - | 16 | TRBV29-1 | CSVEGSGKRSYNEQFF | TGCAGCGTTGAGGGTAGCGGGAAACGCTCCTACAATGAGCAGTTCTTC
TRBJ2-1 | - | few | 16 | TRBV20-1 | CSARDQAVSSYNEQFF | TGCAGTGCTAGAGATCAGGCGGTTAGCTCCTACAATGAGCAGTTCTTC
TRBJ2-7 | TRBD2 | - | 17 | TRBV5-1 | CASSLMGGREVTYEQYF | TGCGCCAGCAGCTTGATGGGCGGGCGGGAGGTTACCTACGAGCAGTACTTC
TRBJ2-3 | TRBD2 | - | 16 | TRBV27 | CASSRTSGEFLDTQYF | TGTGCCAGCAGCCGGACTAGCGGGGAGTTTCTCGATACGCAGTATTTT
TRBJ2-3 | - | few | 14 | TRBV12-3/TRBV12-4 | CASSLGTQTDTQYF | TGTGCCAGCAGTTTAGGGACACAAACAGATACGCAGTATTTT
TRBJ2-4 | - | - | 17 | TRBV6-2/TRBV6-3 | CASSSWEVLWAKNIQYF | TGTGCCAGCAGTTCCTGGGAAGTCCTATGGGCCAAAAACATTCAGTACTTC
TRBJ2-1 | - | few | 12 | TRBV10-3 | CAISEYDNEQFF | TGTGCCATCAGTGAATATGACAATGAGCAGTTCTTC
TRBJ2-7 | - | - | 12 | TRBV14 | CASSYGSLEQYF | TGTGCCAGCAGTTACGGATCCCTCGAGCAGTACTTC
TRBJ1-1 | - | many | 13 | TRBV29-1 | CSVEVWENTEAFF | TGCAGCGTTGAAGTCTGGGAGAACACTGAAGCTTTCTTT
TRBJ1-2 | TRBD1 | many | 15 | TRBV4-1 | CASSQGATGTNGYTF | TGCGCCAGCAGCCAAGGAGCGACAGGGACGAATGGCTACACCTTC
TRBJ2-7 | TRBD2 | few | 16 | TRBV7-9 | CASSPLPGLADYEQYF | TGTGCCAGCAGCCCCCTCCCCGGACTAGCGGACTACGAGCAGTACTTC
TRBJ2-6 | - | many | 15 | TRBV5-6 | CASSLRISGANVLTF | TGTGCCAGCAGCTTAAGGATCTCTGGGGCCAACGTCCTGACTTTC
TRBJ2-5 | TRBD2 | few | 16 | TRBV27 | CASSLLRRGGLETQYF | TGTGCCAGCAGTTTACTCAGGCGGGGGGGTTTAGAGACCCAGTACTTC
TRBJ1-1 | - | many | 17 | TRBV7-6 | CASSLVVAGAQNTEAFF | TGTGCCAGCAGCTTAGTTGTGGCAGGGGCCCAGAACACTGAAGCTTTCTTT
TRBJ2-2 | TRBD2 | many | 15 | TRBV6-2/TRBV6-3 | CASIQRGGVTGELFF | TGTGCCAGCATACAGCGGGGGGGCGTCACCGGGGAGCTGTTTTTT
TRBJ1-6 | - | - | 17 | TRBV4-3 | CASSQDRDYSYNSPLHF | TGCGCCAGCAGCCAAGATAGGGACTACTCCTATAATTCACCCCTCCACTTT
TRBJ2-3 | TRBD2 | - | 15 | TRBV29-1 | CSVEGTSGVTDTQYF | TGCAGCGTTGAGGGAACTAGCGGAGTCACAGATACGCAGTATTTT
TRBJ1-1 | - | few | 12 | TRBV5-1 | CASSMENTEAFF | TGCGCCAGCAGCATGGAGAACACTGAAGCTTTCTTT
TRBJ1-2 | - | many | 13 | TRBV10-2 | CASSEGAGYGYTF | TGCGCCAGCAGTGAAGGGGCCGGCTATGGCTACACCTTC
TRBJ2-1 | TRBD2 | - | 21 | TRBV4-2 | CASSQEGGTGVGLAGGYEQFF | TGTGCCAGCAGCCAAGAAGGTGGGACAGGGGTCGGACTAGCGGGGGGCTATGAGCAGTTCTTC
TRBJ2-7 | - | few | 13 | TRBV14 | CASSQAQGGSQYF | TGTGCCAGCAGCCAAGCGCAGGGGGGTTCTCAGTACTTC
TRBJ1-4 | - | few | 16 | TRBV28 | CASSSVMVETNEKLFF | TGTGCCAGCAGCTCCGTCATGGTGGAGACTAATGAAAAACTGTTTTTT
TRBJ1-6 | - | many | 16 | TRBV4-3 | CASSQDRYPANSPLHF | TGCGCCAGCAGCCAAGATAGATACCCAGCAAATTCACCCCTCCACTTT
TRBJ2-7 | TRBD1 | few | 12 | TRBV9 | CASGDSFYEQYF | TGTGCCAGCGGGGACAGTTTCTACGAGCAGTACTTC